This paragraph covers one T cell receptor beta chain sequence. Ipilimumab-mediated CTLA-4 blockade plus focal radiation was given to patients having chemo-refractory metastatic non-small-cell lung cancer. Assay: immunoSEQ multiplex PCR; the TCRdb copy retains only in-frame clones and omits some. This table holds under 100,000 clones, around 81% found once. The CDR3 runs to 15 residues. Germline V lookup: CDR1 SGHRS, CDR2 YFSETQ. Trimming left V 5 bases short and J 0 bases short, with 12 bases between. This record comes from a study of radiotherapy plus CTLA-4 blockade in lung cancer. The sample in question was peripheral blood, obtained from a patient treated with radiotherapy plus ipilimumab. The receptor's source is a human donor with non-small cell lung cancer that progressed on radiotherapy plus ipilimumab. This sequence joins TRBV5-1 and TRBJ2-1; either TRBD1 or TRBD2 may fit D (5 bases each). CDR3 sequence reads: CASRGDASSYNEQFF. The CDR3, as DNA: TGCGCCAGCAGGGGGGACGCGAGCTCCTACAATGAGCAGTTCTTC.